Shown below are 32 T cell receptor beta chains from a single sample sequenced in a study of T cell changes during pregnancy in multiple sclerosis. Profiled with immunoSEQ multiplex PCR; TCRdb holds only in-frame clones, not every one. The profile shows approximately 100,000 clones, approximately 90% of them singletons. The specimen was peripheral blood, collected after pregnancy. The receptors originated from a female donor with multiple sclerosis, enrolled in a pregnancy study.

The CDR3 nucleotides read TGCGCCAGCAGCTTGGACAGGGAGTATGGCTACACCTTC. Its protein product is CASSLDREYGYTF. V gene TRBV5-1 combines with J gene TRBJ1-2; TRBD1 is a possible D gene (6 bases). The V end lost 0 bases, the J end lost 5 bases, and 8 bases lay between the germline ends. The length of the CDR3 is 13 residues. Germline lookup yields CDR1 SGHRS and CDR2 YFSETQ.

The chain has TRBV7-9 and TRBJ1-1; D gene uncertain. The CDR3 loop spans 11 amino acids. Per the germline V gene, CDR1 is SEHNR and CDR2 is FQNEAQ (reference sequence). Trimming cost V 6 bases and J 7 bases, with 9 bases left between them. CDR3 coding DNA: TGTGCCAGCAGTCGACTTATTGAAGCTTTCTTT. Amino acids: CASSRLIEAFF.

This clone came up once. The rearrangement joins TRBV2 to TRBJ1-1, with no clear D. This CDR3 comprises 14 residues. From germline, CDR1 is SNHLY and CDR2 FYNNEI. Trimming took 4 bases from V and 2 from J, leaving 11 bases between them. The chain's CDR3 is CASSVVLENTEAFF. CDR3 nucleotide sequence: TGTGCCAGCAGTGTAGTCCTAGAAAACACTGAAGCTTTCTTT.

The J gene is TRBJ1-1, the V gene TRBV6-1; maybe TRBD1 (6 bases). Trimming removed 6 bases at V and 5 bases at J, with 13 bases between. The CDR3 is 13 residues long. The germline gives CDR1 MNHNS, CDR2 SASEGT. The CDR3 spells CASSQGRATEAFF. The CDR3 nucleotides are TGTGCCAGCAGCCAGGGGCGAGCAACTGAAGCTTTCTTT.

This clone occurred once. The rearrangement links TRBV7-2 to TRBJ1-1; D is uncertain. This CDR3 region has 15 residues. Trimming shortened V by 3 bases and J by 1 base, and 12 bases separated the two germline ends. The germline CDR1 and CDR2 sequences are SGHTA and FQGNSA. This CDR3 reads CASSFNAATNTEAFF. The DNA of the CDR3 is TGTGCCAGCAGCTTTAATGCAGCGACGAACACTGAAGCTTTCTTT.

The J gene is TRBJ2-1, the V gene TRBV29-1; 8 bases line up with TRBD1. V shed 6 bases and J 2 bases; nucleotides not matched to a gene: 6. Germline V lookup: CDR1 SQVTM, CDR2 ANQGSEA. The CDR3 length is 14 residues. Here the CDR3 reads CSVAGTGTYNEQFF. DNA of the CDR3: TGCAGCGTGGCCGGGACAGGAACCTACAATGAGCAGTTCTTC.

This clone has only a few counts. This chain uses TRBV5-1 with TRBJ1-2; D is possibly TRBD1 (5 bases). Per the germline V gene, CDR1 is SGHRS and CDR2 is YFSETQ. V lost 1 base, J lost 8 bases, and 12 bases lay in between. CDR3 size: 13 residues. In nucleotides, the CDR3 is TGCGCCAGCAGCTTGCAGACAGCCACCGGCTACACCTTC. Protein sequence: CASSLQTATGYTF. The full variable domain, in which reference TRBV5-1 and TRBJ1-2 provide the parts outside the CDR3, is KAGVTQTPRYLIKTRGQQVTLSCSPISGHRSVSWYQQTPGQGLQFLFEYFSETQRNKGNFPGRFSGRQFSNSRSEMNVSTLELGDSALYLCASSLQTATGYTFGSGTRLTVV.

This clone was seen more than once but under ten times. This rearrangement joins TRBV9 to TRBJ1-3; D not certain. This CDR3 contains 14 residues. V was shortened by 0 bases and J by 0 bases, with 4 bases between the two germline ends. Germline assignment: CDR1 SGDLS and CDR2 YYNGEE. CDR3 nucleotide sequence: TGTGCCAGCAGCGTAGCAGGCTCTGGAAACACCATATATTTT. Encoded protein: CASSVAGSGNTIYF.

J is TRBJ2-7 and V is TRBV5-1; D may be TRBD2 (5 bases). Deletions cut 3 bases from V and 2 bases from J, with 12 bases between. Germline V gene sequence: CDR1 SGHRS, CDR2 YFSETQ. The length of the CDR3 is 14 residues. CDR3 bases: TGCGCCAGCAGCTCCGGGATGGATCCCTACGAGCAGTACTTC. This encodes CASSSGMDPYEQYF.

The chain recombines TRBV5-1 with TRBJ1-1, with D unresolved. Germline CDR1 SGHRS, CDR2 YFSETQ. This CDR3 has 13 amino acids. Trimming took off 0 bases at V and 8 bases at J, with 11 bases between the two ends. CDR3 sequence reads: CASSLVGRGEAFF. The CDR3 nucleotides read TGCGCCAGCAGCTTGGTCGGTCGGGGAGAAGCTTTCTTT.

The rearrangement joins TRBV10-2 to TRBJ2-7; 9 bases line up with TRBD1. V lost 6 bases to trimming and J lost 5 bases; unmatched junction nucleotides: 5. This CDR3 has 13 residues. CDR1 is WSHSY, CDR2 SAAADI, per germline. DNA for the CDR3: TGCGCCAGCAGATCACAGGGGGCCCACGAGCAGTACTTC. Translation: CASRSQGAHEQYF.

This chain uses TRBV7-9 with TRBJ1-1, with 8 bases lining up with TRBD1. This CDR3 is built from 13 residues. Germline-derived CDR1 and CDR2 are SEHNR and FQNEAQ (reference sequence). After removal of 4 bases from V and 4 bases from J, the junction contained 2 bases not matched to a gene. In DNA form, the CDR3 reads TGTGCCAGCAGCTCCGGACAGGGCACTGAAGCTTTCTTT. It specifies CASSSGQGTEAFF.

The chain carries TRBV19 and TRBJ1-1; D unclear. Per germline, CDR1 LNHDA and CDR2 SQIVND (reference sequence). V was cut by 10 bases and J by 1 base, with 10 bases left in between. The CDR3 covers 12 residues. The CDR3 reads CATLDWNTEAFF. CDR3 DNA: TGTGCCACTTTGGACTGGAACACTGAAGCTTTCTTT.

The chain recombines TRBV9 with TRBJ1-6; tentative D call: TRBD1 (5 bases). Deletions cut 3 bases from V and 0 bases from J, with 13 bases between. Germline V gene data show CDR1 as SGDLS and CDR2 as YYNGEE. This CDR3 has 17 amino acids. The CDR3 nucleotides read TGTGCCAGCAGCGCAATAAGGGGCAGCTCCTATAATTCACCCCTCCACTTT. It yields the protein CASSAIRGSSYNSPLHF.

The chain couples TRBV6-6 to TRBJ2-7; D is uncertain. The CDR3 length is 11 residues. Trimming cost V 6 bases and J 4 bases, with 7 bases left between them. CDR1 MNHNY and CDR2 SVGAGI come from the germline V gene (reference sequence). CDR3 sequence reads: CASSTVYEQYF. Here the CDR3 DNA reads TGTGCCAGCAGCACAGTTTACGAGCAGTACTTC.

The rearrangement joins TRBV19 to TRBJ1-2; no definite D call. This CDR3 comprises 13 residues. V was cut by 3 bases and J by 5 bases, with 10 bases left in between. Per germline, CDR1 LNHDA and CDR2 SQIVND (reference sequence). CDR3 DNA sequence: TGTGCCAGTAGTATGGACTACGGATATGGCTACACCTTC. It specifies CASSMDYGYGYTF.

The chain carries TRBV6-5 and TRBJ1-2; 7 nucleotides align to TRBD1. The J segment lost 2 bases and the V segment lost 4 bases, leaving 7 bases of the junction unmatched. The CDR3 contains 15 residues. Germline assignment: CDR1 MNHEY and CDR2 SVGAGI. CDR3 residues: CASSSGQAINYGYTF. The CDR3 DNA reads TGTGCCAGCAGTTCAGGACAGGCGATAAACTATGGCTACACCTTC.

The chain links TRBV4-1 to TRBJ1-1; D gene uncertain. The CDR3 runs to 14 residues. With 4 bases removed from V and 1 base from J, the gap between germline ends came to 10 bases. Germline V gene data show CDR1 as MGHRA and CDR2 as YSYEKL. The CDR3 spells CASSLITGNTEAFF. CDR3 in DNA: TGCGCCAGCAGCCTTATAACGGGGAACACTGAAGCTTTCTTT.

This CDR3 reads CASSENSSGNTIYF. Written as DNA, the CDR3 is TGTGCCAGTAGTGAAAACAGCTCTGGAAACACCATATATTTT. The rearrangement links TRBV19 to TRBJ1-3, with D unresolved. This CDR3 has 14 amino acids. Trimming shortened V by 5 bases and J by 0 bases, and 8 bases separated the two germline ends. Germline V CDR1 and CDR2: LNHDA, SQIVND (reference sequence).

The V call is TRBV10-3, the J call TRBJ1-2, with D maybe TRBD1 (5 bases). The CDR3 loop spans 18 amino acids. Trimming pared 6 bases from V and 4 bases from J, leaving 27 bases between. Germline loops: CDR1 ENHRY, CDR2 SYGVKD. DNA of the CDR3: TGTGCCATCAGGGTGACAGCCCGAAGGCCCTCAAGCGTCTATGGCTACACCTTC. Translation: CAIRVTARRPSSVYGYTF.

The rearrangement joins TRBV9 to TRBJ2-1; TRBD1 matches 7 bases. Losses at the gene ends were 4 bases for V and 5 bases for J; bases not matched to a gene: 6. This CDR3 has 14 residues. From germline, CDR1 is SGDLS and CDR2 YYNGEE. CDR3 DNA sequence: TGTGCCAGCAGCACCCCCGGGACAGACAATGAGCAGTTCTTC. Its protein is CASSTPGTDNEQFF.

This chain links TRBV19 with TRBJ2-1; 8 nucleotides align to TRBD2. The ends lost 4 bases at V and 1 base at J; junction bases unmatched: 6. Germline V gene data show CDR1 as LNHDA and CDR2 as SQIVND (reference sequence). The CDR3 sequence is 16 residues long. The CDR3 sequence: CASSTSAGGSYNEQFF. The CDR3 DNA sequence: TGTGCCAGTAGTACCTCGGCGGGGGGTTCCTACAATGAGCAGTTCTTC.

Of note for this clone: Other DNA sequences from this sample encode an identical CDR3 as well. The chain carries TRBV7-9 and TRBJ2-2, with no clear D. This CDR3 is built from 12 residues. The germline CDR1 and CDR2 sequences are SEHNR and FQNEAQ (reference sequence). V was shortened by 5 bases and J by 1 base, with 2 bases between the two germline ends. As DNA, the CDR3 is TGTGCCAGCAGCCTGAACACCGGGGAGCTGTTTTTT. It yields the protein CASSLNTGELFF.

The rearrangement uses TRBV7-2 and TRBJ1-1, with D tentatively TRBD1 (6 bases). Per the germline V gene, CDR1 is SGHTA and CDR2 is FQGNSA. V dropped 6 bases and J dropped 1 base, with 12 bases sitting between them. The length of the CDR3 is 14 residues. This chain's CDR3 is CASRQGHSNTEAFF. CDR3 in DNA: TGTGCCAGCAGACAGGGACATTCGAACACTGAAGCTTTCTTT.

The chain couples TRBV15 to TRBJ1-3; the D gene is possibly TRBD1 (5 bases). V lost 7 bases, J lost 2 bases, and 12 bases lay in between. Germline CDR1 and CDR2: LNHNV and YYDKDF (reference sequence). The CDR3 is made up of 14 amino acids. In DNA, the CDR3 is TGTGCCACCACCGACAGAGAGACTGGAAACACCATATATTTT. Translation gives CATTDRETGNTIYF.

This sequence joins TRBV6-1 and TRBJ1-5; TRBD1 might be the D (5 bases). V lost 3 bases and J 0 bases, leaving 9 bases between the germline ends. Germline V gives CDR1 MNHNS, CDR2 SASEGT. The length of the CDR3 is 15 residues. The chain's CDR3 is CASSDRDYSNQPQHF. CDR3 DNA sequence: TGTGCCAGCAGTGATAGGGACTATAGCAATCAGCCCCAGCATTTT.

J is TRBJ2-6 and V is TRBV11-3; TRBD1 is a possible D gene (5 bases). V shed 5 bases and J shed 2 bases, with 13 bases lying between them. Per germline, CDR1 SGHNT and CDR2 YENEEA. CDR3 length: 16 amino acids. CDR3 sequence reads: CASSPLTATGANVLTF. In DNA form, the CDR3 reads TGTGCCAGCAGCCCATTGACAGCTACTGGGGCCAACGTCCTGACTTTC. Combining the CDR3 with reference TRBV11-3 and TRBJ2-6 gives the whole variable domain EAGVVQSPRYKIIEKKQPVAFWCNPISGHNTLYWYLQNLGQGPELLIRYENEEAVDDSQLPKDRFSAERLKGVDSTLKIQPAELGDSAVYLCASSPLTATGANVLTFGAGSRLTVL.

V usage is TRBV19 and J usage is TRBJ1-1; perhaps TRBD1 as D (6 bases). CDR1 is LNHDA, CDR2 SQIVND, per germline (reference sequence). V was pared by 1 base and J by 7 bases, with 10 bases between. This CDR3 has 13 residues. The CDR3 loop reads CASSIGGLGEAFF. The CDR3 DNA reads as TGTGCCAGTAGTATAGGGGGGCTGGGTGAAGCTTTCTTT. Based on the CDR3 plus reference TRBV19 and TRBJ1-1, the full variable domain is DGGITQSPKYLFRKEGQNVTLSCEQNLNHDAMYWYRQDPGQGLRLIYYSQIVNDFQKGDIAEGYSVSREKKESFPLTVTSAQKNPTAFYLCASSIGGLGEAFFGQGTRLTVV.

This clone was recorded only once. This chain links TRBV6-5 with TRBJ1-3; TRBD1 agrees at 10 bases. The CDR3 runs to 13 residues. The trim removed 10 bases at V and 4 bases at J, leaving 4 bases unmatched. Germline CDR1 and CDR2: MNHEY and SVGAGI. CDR3 sequence (DNA): TGTGCCACCTGGACAGGGGGAGGAAACACCATATATTTT. Residues: CATWTGGGNTIYF.

The chain is built from TRBV19 and TRBJ2-6; 9 bases are a match to TRBD1. Germline V CDR1 and CDR2: LNHDA, SQIVND (reference sequence). The CDR3 is 15 residues long. V lost 9 bases, J lost 0 bases, and 3 bases stayed unmatched. CDR3 in DNA: TGTGCCAGCGGGACAGGGTCCTCTGGGGCCAACGTCCTGACTTTC. Translating it yields CASGTGSSGANVLTF.

The chain uses TRBV9 and TRBJ1-2, with D possibly matching TRBD1 (5 bases). Trimming took 0 bases from V and 4 from J, leaving 13 bases between them. This CDR3 spans 15 amino acids. In germline, CDR1 is SGDLS, CDR2 YYNGEE. The DNA of the CDR3 is TGTGCCAGCAGCGTAGGTTGGGGGGGAAGCTATGGCTACACCTTC. Amino acids: CASSVGWGGSYGYTF.

This sequence joins TRBV5-1 and TRBJ2-2; TRBD1 aligns across 8 bases. J lost 3 bases, V lost 4 bases, and 2 bases had no gene match. CDR1 SGHRS and CDR2 YFSETQ come from the germline V gene. The CDR3 is 14 amino acids. CDR3 sequence: CASSPDRDTGELFF. CDR3 bases: TGCGCCAGCAGCCCGGACAGGGACACCGGGGAGCTGTTTTTT.